Each of the 19 T cell receptor beta chains below was sequenced from the same sample in a study of PD-L1 blockade in urothelial cancer. The method was immunoSEQ multiplex PCR; TCRdb's version includes in-frame clones alone and lacks a portion of them. The data show about 100,000 clones, approximately 85% seen once. Source: PBMCs, taken around atezolizumab (anti-PD-L1) treatment. These receptor sequences come from a man in his fifties with urothelial cancer.

The chain is built from TRBV10-3 and TRBJ2-7, with 10 bases aligning to TRBD2. CDR1 and CDR2 (germline): ENHRY, SYGVKD. Germline trimming cut 11 bases from V and 12 bases from J; bases unmatched to any gene: 13. This CDR3 has 12 amino acids. The CDR3: CAAGTSAPNAYF. The CDR3 DNA reads as TGTGCCGCCGGGACTAGCGCCCCAAACGCGTACTTC.

V and J are TRBV4-1 and TRBJ2-7; 8 positions agree with TRBD1. Germline CDR1 is MGHRA and CDR2 is YSYEKL. J was trimmed by 4 bases and V by 5 bases; bases with no gene match: 7. This CDR3 contains 14 residues. The CDR3 DNA reads as TGCGCCAGCAGCTCCCGGACAGGGCCGTACGAGCAGTACTTC. Protein product: CASSSRTGPYEQYF.

In DNA, the CDR3 is TGTGCCAGTGGACGGGGACTCACCAATCAGCCCCAGCATTTT. It is translated as CASGRGLTNQPQHF. The chain is built from TRBV19 and TRBJ1-5; possibly TRBD1 for D (5 bases). Germline V gives CDR1 LNHDA, CDR2 SQIVND (reference sequence). The CDR3 length is 14 residues. V shed 8 bases and J shed 3 bases, with 14 bases lying between them.

This chain uses TRBV11-2 with TRBJ2-2; tentative D call: TRBD1 (5 bases). The CDR3 spans 16 residues. CDR1 is SGHAT, CDR2 FQNNGV, per germline. V was cut by 3 bases and J by 4 bases, with 15 bases left in between. The CDR3 region is CASSLVGLVGTGELFF. DNA of the CDR3: TGTGCCAGCAGCTTGGTGGGGCTGGTGGGCACCGGGGAGCTGTTTTTT.

The chain is built from TRBV9 and TRBJ2-2; no definite D call. Trimming took off 4 bases at V and 2 bases at J, with 15 bases between the two ends. The CDR3 covers 16 residues. From germline, CDR1 is SGDLS and CDR2 YYNGEE. The CDR3 sequence: CASSPSGVPNTGELFF. The CDR3 DNA reads TGTGCCAGCAGCCCCAGTGGAGTACCAAACACCGGGGAGCTGTTTTTT.

This chain uses TRBV19 with TRBJ1-3; D not resolved. V lost 5 bases and J lost 0, with 14 bases in between. Germline assignment: CDR1 LNHDA and CDR2 SQIVND (reference sequence). This CDR3 has 16 amino acids. CDR3 sequence (DNA): TGTGCCAGTAGTCCGAATTATTTGGCCTCTGGAAACACCATATATTTT. Protein: CASSPNYLASGNTIYF.

The chain is built from TRBV4-2 and TRBJ2-7; 15 bases map to TRBD2. After removal of 4 bases from V and 2 bases from J, the junction contained 9 bases not matched to a gene. Germline V gives CDR1 LGHNA, CDR2 YNFKEQ. CDR3 length: 18 residues. The CDR3 nucleotides are TGTGCCAGCAGCCCCAGGACTAGCGGGAGGGGGGTAACCTACGAGCAGTACTTC. It encodes CASSPRTSGRGVTYEQYF.

The J gene is TRBJ1-1, the V gene TRBV6-1, with TRBD1 matching 8 bases. The CDR3 runs 14 residues. The V segment lost 4 bases and the J segment 4 bases; nucleotides outside the gene matches: 5. In germline, CDR1 is MNHNS, CDR2 SASEGT. CDR3 sequence (DNA): TGTGCCAGCAGTGGCCAGGGGGCGGGCACTGAAGCTTTCTTT. Its protein product is CASSGQGAGTEAFF.

V is TRBV29-1 and J is TRBJ2-1; TRBD1 might be the D (5 bases). Germline CDR1 is SQVTM and CDR2 is ANQGSEA. The CDR3 consists of 13 residues. V was clipped by 6 bases and J by 6 bases, with 15 bases between them. The chain's CDR3 is CSVTHLDTNEQFF. DNA of the CDR3: TGCAGCGTAACTCACCTGGACACCAATGAGCAGTTCTTC.

V gene TRBV5-5 combines with J gene TRBJ2-7, with TRBD2 matching over 14 bases. With V trimmed by 4 bases and J by 6 bases, 9 bases remained unmatched. The CDR3 extends over 16 amino acids. Germline V lookup: CDR1 SGHKS, CDR2 YYEKEE (reference sequence). The CDR3 DNA follows: TGTGCCAGCAGCCCGGGGGGACTAGCGGGAGTAACCGAGCAGTACTTC. The encoded protein is CASSPGGLAGVTEQYF.

This clone was observed once. J is TRBJ2-5 and V is TRBV2; 7 nucleotides match TRBD2. With V trimmed by 3 bases and J by 4 bases, 8 bases remained unmatched. Germline V gene sequence: CDR1 SNHLY, CDR2 FYNNEI. CDR3 length: 15 amino acids. The CDR3 protein is CASSDRTSFLETQYF. The CDR3 bases are TGTGCCAGCAGTGATCGGACTAGTTTCTTAGAGACCCAGTACTTC.

CDR3 sequence reads: CASSKIKGAEQYF. CDR3 sequence (DNA): TGTGCCAGCTCGAAGATTAAGGGGGCCGAGCAGTACTTC. The chain carries TRBV18 and TRBJ2-7; 7 nucleotides match TRBD1. Trimming at V came to 6 bases and at J to 6 bases, leaving 8 bases not matched to a gene. CDR1 is KGHSH, CDR2 LQKENI, per germline. This CDR3 has 13 residues. Supplemented by reference TRBV18 and TRBJ2-7, the full variable domain reads NAGVMQNPRHLVRRRGQEARLRCSPMKGHSHVYWYRQLPEEGLKFMVYLQKENIIDESGMPKERFSAEFPKEGPSILRIQQVVRGDSAAYFCASSKIKGAEQYFGPGTRLTVT.

To note about this clone: The sample contains more than one DNA sequence encoding this CDR3. V and J are TRBV6-5 and TRBJ1-5; 7 nucleotides match TRBD1. There are 12 residues in the CDR3. Per germline, CDR1 MNHEY and CDR2 SVGAGI. V was clipped by 6 bases and J by 5 bases; unmatched bases: 1. CDR3 sequence: CASRQGDQPQHF. The CDR3 coding sequence is TGTGCCAGCAGGCAGGGGGATCAGCCCCAGCATTTT.

This chain links TRBV4-1 with TRBJ2-7; D is ambiguous. V was shortened by 0 bases and J by 3 bases, with 12 bases between the two germline ends. CDR1 and CDR2 from the germline V gene are MGHRA and YSYEKL. The CDR3 extends over 15 amino acids. The CDR3 nucleotides are TGCGCCAGCAGCCAAGATTTTGCGGTAATCTACGAGCAGTACTTC. It is translated as CASSQDFAVIYEQYF.

The rearrangement uses TRBV29-1 and TRBJ2-7, with 7 bases lining up with TRBD1. This CDR3 has 12 amino acids. Germline V gives CDR1 SQVTM, CDR2 ANQGSEA. V lost 7 bases to trimming and J lost 7 bases; unmatched junction nucleotides: 10. DNA of the CDR3: TGCAGCGCGAGAACAGGGGTTGAGGAGCAGTACTTC. Protein product: CSARTGVEEQYF.

This clone was seen just once. V and J are TRBV18 and TRBJ2-2; maybe TRBD2 (7 bases). This CDR3 has 16 residues. The germline V and J ends were trimmed by 2 bases and 6 bases, with 16 bases remaining between them. Germline V gene sequence: CDR1 KGHSH, CDR2 LQKENI. The CDR3 reads CASSPSFGGHAGELFF. The CDR3 DNA is TGTGCCAGCTCACCAAGCTTCGGGGGGCACGCCGGGGAGCTGTTTTTT.

The V and J genes are TRBV4-1 and TRBJ1-1; no firm D call. V lost 0 bases and J 8 bases, leaving 10 bases between the germline ends. The CDR3 is 13 amino acids. In germline, CDR1 is MGHRA, CDR2 YSYEKL. The CDR3 sequence is CASSQDRGREAFF. Written as DNA, the CDR3 is TGCGCCAGCAGCCAAGATCGGGGAAGGGAAGCTTTCTTT.

This chain connects TRBV19 to TRBJ1-5; the D gene is possibly TRBD1 (6 bases). Germline CDR1 reads LNHDA; CDR2 reads SQIVND (reference sequence). Between the trimmed V and J ends, which lost 6 bases and 1 base, there was a span of 13 bases. CDR3 length: 15 residues. In nucleotides, the CDR3 is TGTGCCAGTAGCTTACAGGGAGGGAGCAATCAGCCCCAGCATTTT. It yields the protein CASSLQGGSNQPQHF.

The table lists this clone with a count of one. This sequence joins TRBV6-1 and TRBJ2-3, with a tentative D call TRBD2 (5 bases). There are 15 residues in the CDR3. V dropped 3 bases and J dropped 0 bases, with 10 bases sitting between them. CDR1 is MNHNS, CDR2 SASEGT, per germline. The CDR3 DNA reads as TGTGCCAGCAGTGAGGACGGGGTGAGCACAGATACGCAGTATTTT. It yields the protein CASSEDGVSTDTQYF.